The entry below describes one TCR beta chain. The target antigen is unknown. The CDR3 has 15 amino acids. V trimming: 1 base; J trimming: 1 base; junction bases outside the gene matches: 3. CDR1 and CDR2 from the germline V gene are SGHRS and YFSETQ. This entry is derived from a study of chemoradiotherapy in HPV16-positive cancers. Study-level points and caveats: Candidate HPV-specific clones and E7-related TCR motifs grew in tumor during treatment.

Samples were taken several times over chemoradiotherapy. TCRdb's table, derived via immunoSEQ multiplex PCR, lists solely in-frame clones and lacks some. The sample has some 30,000 clones, about 80% seen once. The sequence came from a human donor with HPV-associated anogenital cancer. The sequencing here drew on blood, taken from a patient who underwent chemoradiotherapy. The V gene is TRBV5-1, the J gene TRBJ2-3; 7 positions match TRBD2. This chain's CDR3 is CASSLRGVRTDTQYF. DNA for the CDR3: TGCGCCAGCAGCTTGCGGGGGGTCCGCACAGATACGCAGTATTTT. The complete variable domain, with remaining parts taken from reference TRBV5-1 and TRBJ2-3, reads KAGVTQTPRYLIKTRGQQVTLSCSPISGHRSVSWYQQTPGQGLQFLFEYFSETQRNKGNFPGRFSGRQFSNSRSEMNVSTLELGDSALYLCASSLRGVRTDTQYFGPGTRLTVL.